This T cell receptor beta chain was observed in a study of identical twins. This clonotype was found a few times. V lost 6 bases and J 5 bases, leaving 9 bases between the germline ends. The CDR3 covers 12 residues. TCRdb passed the 5' RACE reads through MiXCR, listing each CDR3 protein once. The repertoire consists of about 390,000 distinct CDR3 sequences, with approximately 8.8% occurring once and the leading ten covering roughly 8.7%. The sequence came from a woman aged 50 to 65 in good health. The sample taken for sequencing was naive T cells sorted from blood. The V and J genes are TRBV12-3 or TRBV12-4 and TRBJ2-3; no clear D. The CDR3 region has the DNA TGTGCCAGCAGGTCCGATGGAGATACGCAGTATTTT. Translation: CASRSDGDTQYF.